This TCR beta chain came from a study of shared clonotypes between healthy human individuals. Each cell subset's genomic DNA was divided evenly among several immunoSEQ plates. The method was immunoSEQ multiplex PCR; TCRdb's version includes in-frame clones alone and lacks a portion of them. The table shows 500,000 to 650,000 clones, with around 81% occurring only once. The CDR3 extends over 15 amino acids. Trimming took 1 base from V and 3 from J, leaving 13 bases between them. The germline V gene has CDR1 MNHNS and CDR2 SASEGT. Healthy HIV-negative adults without recent acute infections or vaccinations served as donors. Genomic DNA, for the unsorted samples, came from roughly 90 million PBMCs.

The chain is built from TRBV6-1 and TRBJ2-7; no definite D call. Sequencing used PBMCs. The sequence derives from a woman between 40 and 55 years old in good health. Some clones in this sample may be carry-over from other donors' samples. The CDR3 is CASSEGGVAYYEQYF. CDR3 nucleotides: TGTGCCAGCAGTGAAGGTGGGGTGGCTTACTACGAGCAGTACTTC.